This T cell receptor (beta chain) appears in the sequencing data of a study of T cell repertoires and leukemia-associated antigens (dated by TCRdb to between 2019 and 2020). A note on the overall study: Approximately 15 million effective reads were obtained overall, with each sample giving about 5.1 to 7 million read pairs and 3.3 to 5.0 million effective reads. Using in vitro peptide stimulation of healthy T cells, the study sought to determine the antigen recognized by a TCR Vbeta21 clone earlier detected in CML patients. Broad study findings and their caveats: Across the four groups, there were no significant differences in the numbers of Vbeta genes (approximately 60), Jbeta genes (roughly 15), VDJ rearrangements, or unique CDR3s. The antigen specificity and function of the expanded clones were not directly tested, and further investigation of both was required.

TRIzol reagent was used to extract total RNA from the cultured T cells. TCRbeta libraries were amplified from RNA by 5' rapid amplification of cDNA ends (5'RACE). Before sequencing, Qubit, an Agilent instrument, and quantitative PCR were used to check library concentration and integrity. A commercial service provider sequenced the qualified libraries on Illumina HiSeq or MiSeq. For the original study's pipeline: TCR sequences in each sample were identified with MiXCR version 1.8.2. For a clone to count as qualified, its CDR3 had to be longer than four amino acids, its nucleotide length had to be in-frame, and the clone could not contain a stop codon. An effective read was defined as a read containing the complete CDR3 structure. Validation of expanded clones was performed by RT-PCR with 24 Vbeta primers, GeneScan spectratyping, and Sanger sequencing. TCRdb took the public reads, trimmed them with fastp at Q25, ran MiXCR for clone calling and kept in-frame beta chains. Each record represents a unique CDR3 protein, reported with the most common genes and DNA among its rows. The V and J calls, along with clone size, are taken from TCRdb and not from the paper's own processing. The table for this sample lists some 12,000 distinct CDR3 sequences; less than 45% of them were counted only once. The top ten clones comprise 27% of the sample.

As a first step, CD3+ T cells were rested overnight at more than 2 million cells/mL in RPMI 1640 lacking fetal bovine serum. Following the manufacturer's instructions, MACS immunomagnetic beads were used to pull CD3+ T cells out of the PBMCs. Turning to this clonotype: Its specific antigen is unknown. The junction does not match germline at one end; this may be a read error.

Reading from cysteine to phenylalanine, the CDR3 counts 14 amino acids. Of the read, only the CDR3 DNA is kept; its 42 bases are in frame from base 1. Taken from the germline V gene, the CDR1 and CDR2 loops are MNHNS and SASEGT. The clonotype was recovered from a female donor in good health. Sequenced input: CD3+ T cells sorted from blood and cultured. The sequence joins TRBV6-1 to TRBJ2-7; 8 of the junction bases match TRBD1. The CDR3 in this case is CASGEGQAPYEQYF. The base sequence is TGTGCCAGCGGTGAGGGACAGGCTCCCTACGAGCAGTACTTC.